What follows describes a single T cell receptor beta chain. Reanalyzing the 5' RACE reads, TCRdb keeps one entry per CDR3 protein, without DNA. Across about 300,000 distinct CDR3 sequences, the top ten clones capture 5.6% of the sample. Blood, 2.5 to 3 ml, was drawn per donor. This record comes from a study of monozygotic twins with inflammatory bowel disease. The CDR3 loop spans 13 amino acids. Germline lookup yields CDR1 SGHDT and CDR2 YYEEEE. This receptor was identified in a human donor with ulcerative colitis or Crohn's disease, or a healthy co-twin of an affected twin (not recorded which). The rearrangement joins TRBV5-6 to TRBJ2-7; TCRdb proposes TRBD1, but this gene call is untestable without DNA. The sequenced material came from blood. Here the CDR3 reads CASSFDRVHEQYF.